These 15 T cell receptor beta chains were sequenced from one sample in a study of neurological immune-mediated disorders. The sample's time point: longitudinal time-point 3. One entry per CDR3 protein, called by TCRdb with MiXCR from the 5' RACE reads. The table lists 40,000 or so distinct CDR3 sequences, roughly 14% of them singletons. Material: PBMCs. The receptors were sampled from a man aged 25 to 40 in good health.

This clonotype was seen repeatedly, ten times or more. The chain is built from TRBV20-1 and TRBJ2-1, with D perhaps matching TRBD2 (6 bases). Germline values: CDR1 DFQATT, CDR2 SNEGSKA (reference sequence). Trimming stripped 7 bases from V and 2 bases from J, with 18 bases between. This CDR3 comprises 15 residues. The CDR3 reads CSVTDRGNTYNEQFF. DNA for the CDR3: TGCAGTGTAACGGATCGGGGGAACACCTACAATGAGCAGTTCTTC.

This clonotype was recorded at least ten times. The chain joins TRBV9 to TRBJ2-6; the D is unclear. This CDR3 region has 15 residues. V was pared by 4 bases and J by 1 base, with 9 bases between. Germline V lookup: CDR1 SGDLS, CDR2 YYNGEE. The CDR3 nucleotides are TGTGCCAGCAGCCTTGTTAATTCTGGGGCCAACGTCCTGACTTTC. Protein sequence: CASSLVNSGANVLTF.

This clonotype occurred many times. This rearrangement joins TRBV20-1 to TRBJ2-3; TRBD2 matches 7 bases. V gave up 0 bases and J gave up 0 bases; unmatched junction bases: 12. CDR3 length equals 18 residues. In germline, CDR1 is DFQATT, CDR2 SNEGSKA (reference sequence). CDR3 DNA: TGCAGTGCTAGAGATGGGGGGGAACCCTTTTCTAGCACAGATACGCAGTATTTT. Amino acids: CSARDGGEPFSSTDTQYF.

The chain employs TRBV29-1 and TRBJ2-3; 8 bases are a match to TRBD2. Looked up from germline, CDR1 is SQVTM and CDR2 is ANQGSEA. The CDR3 length is 16 residues. V was clipped by 0 bases and J by 5 bases; unmatched bases: 10. CDR3 nucleotides: TGCAGCGTTGAAGATAGGAGCGGGAGAAGGTTAGATACGCAGTATTTT. Residues: CSVEDRSGRRLDTQYF.

This clonotype was counted many times. The V gene is TRBV28, the J gene TRBJ2-7; TRBD1 aligns across 10 bases. V was pared by 6 bases and J by 1 base, with 6 bases of the junction left unmatched. The germline V gene has CDR1 MDHEN and CDR2 SYDVKM. The CDR3 runs 15 residues. This CDR3 is CASRLPGQGSYEQYF. The DNA of the CDR3 is TGTGCCAGCAGGCTCCCGGGACAGGGGTCCTACGAGCAGTACTTC.

In this sample, this clonotype turned up many times. The chain joins TRBV2 to TRBJ2-3, with D possibly TRBD1 on 5 matching bases. Germline CDR1 SNHLY, CDR2 FYNNEI. The CDR3 sequence is 13 residues long. Trimming cost V 9 bases and J 2 bases, with 12 bases left between them. CDR3 in amino acids: CASSREPTDTQYF. CDR3 nucleotide sequence: TGTGCCAGTAGCAGGGAACCCACAGATACGCAGTATTTT.

This clonotype was observed at least ten times. The rearrangement joins TRBV5-1 to TRBJ2-1; TRBD2 matches at 12 bases. The ends lost 4 bases at V and 5 bases at J; junction bases unmatched: 10. CDR1 and CDR2 (germline): SGHRS, YFSETQ. This CDR3 has 17 residues. CDR3 sequence: CASSPGLAGGPHNEQFF. As DNA, the CDR3 is TGCGCCAGCAGCCCCGGCCTAGCGGGAGGGCCCCACAATGAGCAGTTCTTC.

This clonotype was counted many times. J is TRBJ1-2 and V is TRBV28; unclear D gene. This CDR3 has 16 residues. The V gene lost 2 bases and the J gene lost 4 bases, with 17 bases spanning the gap. Per germline, CDR1 MDHEN and CDR2 SYDVKM. The CDR3 reads CASSLSGSSGSYGYTF. The DNA of the CDR3 is TGTGCCAGCAGTTTAAGTGGCAGCAGCGGGAGCTATGGCTACACCTTC.

This clonotype was seen repeatedly, ten times or more. The V gene is TRBV3-1, the J gene TRBJ2-7, with D maybe TRBD2 (5 bases). The V end lost 4 bases, the J end lost 3 bases, and 19 bases lay between the germline ends. The CDR3 runs to 16 residues. Per germline, CDR1 LGHDT and CDR2 YNNKEL (reference sequence). The CDR3 sequence is CASSPHLERRNYEQYF. In nucleotides, the CDR3 is TGTGCCAGCAGCCCCCATCTGGAGCGGCGAAACTACGAGCAGTACTTC.

This clonotype was detected ten times or more. The chain combines TRBV10-3 with TRBJ2-1, with 10 bases fitting TRBD2. CDR1 ENHRY and CDR2 SYGVKD come from the germline V gene. The V segment lost 5 bases and the J segment 3 bases; nucleotides outside the gene matches: 16. The CDR3 runs 19 residues. Here the CDR3 reads CAISRTGAGLAAVYNEQFF. The CDR3 coding sequence is TGTGCCATCAGTCGGACAGGCGCTGGACTAGCGGCAGTCTACAATGAGCAGTTCTTC.

In this sample, this clonotype turned up many times. The rearrangement joins TRBV29-1 to TRBJ2-5; D tentatively reads TRBD1 or TRBD2 (5 bases each). With 7 bases removed from V and 7 bases from J, the gap between germline ends came to 16 bases. Germline CDR1 SQVTM, CDR2 ANQGSEA. The CDR3 loop spans 12 amino acids. The CDR3 coding sequence is TGCAGCGGAAGGACGGGGCCGGGGACCCAGTACTTC. Its translation: CSGRTGPGTQYF.

This clonotype is classed as medium-sized (0.01 to 0.1%). The J gene is TRBJ2-5, the V gene TRBV5-1; 7 bases align to TRBD2. The CDR3 spans 16 residues. V lost 0 bases to trimming and J lost 5 bases; unmatched junction nucleotides: 10. Germline V gene lookup returns CDR1 SGHRS and CDR2 YFSETQ. The CDR3 loop reads CASSLAPTGAGETQYF. In nucleotides, the CDR3 is TGCGCCAGCAGCTTGGCCCCGACGGGAGCGGGGGAGACCCAGTACTTC.

This clonotype was counted ten times or more. The chain has TRBV20-1 and TRBJ1-1; D remains ambiguous. Trimming stripped 4 bases from V and 1 base from J, with 10 bases between. From germline, CDR1 is DFQATT and CDR2 SNEGSKA (reference sequence). The CDR3 extends over 13 amino acids. The CDR3 sequence is CSATRSGNTEAFF. CDR3 DNA sequence: TGCAGTGCTACCCGTAGTGGGAACACTGAAGCTTTCTTT.

This clonotype was picked up many times. This rearrangement joins TRBV5-1 to TRBJ2-1; D is perhaps TRBD1 or TRBD2 (5 bases each). The V end was cut by 0 bases, the J end by 0 bases, with 10 bases between. Germline V gene data show CDR1 as SGHRS and CDR2 as YFSETQ. This CDR3 has 16 residues. In DNA, the CDR3 is TGCGCCAGCAGCTTGGGAGGGGTCTCCTCCTACAATGAGCAGTTCTTC. Translating it yields CASSLGGVSSYNEQFF.

This clonotype was observed many times. The chain combines TRBV5-1 with TRBJ2-5; no firm D call. Per the germline V gene, CDR1 is SGHRS and CDR2 is YFSETQ. Trimming stripped 0 bases from V and 2 bases from J, with 8 bases between. The length of the CDR3 is 14 residues. CDR3 DNA sequence: TGCGCCAGCAGCTTGGCGCCCCCTCAAGAGACCCAGTACTTC. Amino acid sequence: CASSLAPPQETQYF. The full variable domain, with the rest looked up from reference TRBV5-1 and TRBJ2-5, is KAGVTQTPRYLIKTRGQQVTLSCSPISGHRSVSWYQQTPGQGLQFLFEYFSETQRNKGNFPGRFSGRQFSNSRSEMNVSTLELGDSALYLCASSLAPPQETQYFGPGTRLLVL.